This T cell receptor (beta chain) was captured in a study of post-analysis software for immune sequencing data. V lost 3 bases and J 7 bases, leaving 16 bases between the germline ends. This CDR3 is built from 15 residues. Germline CDR1 SGHRS, CDR2 YFSETQ. Whole-study findings and limits: Four to six TRBV segments appeared more often in patients than in controls, and TRBV5-6, TRBV5-1 and TRBV20-1 were among these.

Remarks on this clonotype: The antigen remains unidentified.

cDNA libraries of TCR beta carried unique molecular identifiers. TCRdb reprocessed the PCR reads with MiXCR, giving one entry per CDR3 protein. Of 740,000 or so distinct CDR3 sequences listed, approximately 57% are singletons. Sequences were obtained from blood. This TCR derives from a girl aged 10-17 years with multiple sclerosis. This chain links TRBV5-1 with TRBJ1-4; a possible D gene is TRBD1 (5 bases). Here the CDR3 DNA reads TGCGCCAGCAGCTCAGGATCCGGGGGTGGTGAAAAACTGTTTTTT. Amino acid sequence: CASSSGSGGGEKLFF.